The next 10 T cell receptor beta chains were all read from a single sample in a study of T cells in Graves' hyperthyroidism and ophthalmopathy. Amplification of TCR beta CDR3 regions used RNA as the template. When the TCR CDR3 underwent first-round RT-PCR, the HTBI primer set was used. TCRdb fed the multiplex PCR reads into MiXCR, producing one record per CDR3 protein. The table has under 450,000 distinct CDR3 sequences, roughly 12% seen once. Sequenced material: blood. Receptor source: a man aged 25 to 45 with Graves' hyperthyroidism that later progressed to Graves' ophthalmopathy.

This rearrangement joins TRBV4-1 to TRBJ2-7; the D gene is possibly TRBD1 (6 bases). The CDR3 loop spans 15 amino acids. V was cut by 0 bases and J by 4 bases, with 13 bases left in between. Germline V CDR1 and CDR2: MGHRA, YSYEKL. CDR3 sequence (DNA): TGCGCCAGCAGCCAAGATTACAGGGTGGGTTACGAGCAGTACTTC. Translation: CASSQDYRVGYEQYF.

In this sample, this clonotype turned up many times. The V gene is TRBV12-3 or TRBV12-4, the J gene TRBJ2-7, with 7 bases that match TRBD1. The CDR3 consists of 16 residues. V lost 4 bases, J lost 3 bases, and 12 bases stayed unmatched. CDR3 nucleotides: TGTGCCAGCAGTTCCACACAGGGGACCTCGAGCTACGAGCAGTACTTC. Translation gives CASSSTQGTSSYEQYF.

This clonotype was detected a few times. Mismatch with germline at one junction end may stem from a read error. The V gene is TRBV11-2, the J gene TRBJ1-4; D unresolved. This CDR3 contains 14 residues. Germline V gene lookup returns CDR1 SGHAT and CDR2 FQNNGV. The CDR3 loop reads CAGSLGETNEKLFF. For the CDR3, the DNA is TGTGCCGGCAGCTTAGGAGAAACTAATGAAAAACTGTTTTTT.

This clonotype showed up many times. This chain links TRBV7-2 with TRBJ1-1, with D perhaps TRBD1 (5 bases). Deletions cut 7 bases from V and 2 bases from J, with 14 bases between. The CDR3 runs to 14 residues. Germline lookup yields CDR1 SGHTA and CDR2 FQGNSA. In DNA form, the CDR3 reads TGTGCCAGCAACAAGAGACAGCCTAACACTGAAGCTTTCTTT. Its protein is CASNKRQPNTEAFF.

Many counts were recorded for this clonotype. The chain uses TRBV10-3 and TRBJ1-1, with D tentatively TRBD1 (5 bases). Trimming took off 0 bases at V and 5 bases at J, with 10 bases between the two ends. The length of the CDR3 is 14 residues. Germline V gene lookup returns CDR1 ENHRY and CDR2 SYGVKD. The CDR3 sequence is CAISESLGGTEAFF. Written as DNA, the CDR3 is TGTGCCATCAGTGAGTCCTTGGGGGGGACTGAAGCTTTCTTT.

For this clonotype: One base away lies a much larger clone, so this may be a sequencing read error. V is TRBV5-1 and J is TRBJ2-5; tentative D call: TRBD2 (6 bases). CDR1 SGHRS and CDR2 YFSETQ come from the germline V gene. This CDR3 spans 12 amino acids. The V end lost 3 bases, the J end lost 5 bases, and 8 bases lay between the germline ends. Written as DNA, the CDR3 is TGCGCCAGCAGCTCGGGGGATGAGACCCAGTACTTC. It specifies CASSSGDETQYF.

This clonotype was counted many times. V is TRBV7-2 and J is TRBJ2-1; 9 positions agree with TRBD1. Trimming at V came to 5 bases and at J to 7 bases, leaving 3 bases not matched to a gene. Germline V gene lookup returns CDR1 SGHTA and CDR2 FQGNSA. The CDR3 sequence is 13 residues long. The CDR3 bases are TGTGCCAGCAGCCTGACAGGGGGGAATGAGCAGTTCTTC. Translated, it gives CASSLTGGNEQFF.

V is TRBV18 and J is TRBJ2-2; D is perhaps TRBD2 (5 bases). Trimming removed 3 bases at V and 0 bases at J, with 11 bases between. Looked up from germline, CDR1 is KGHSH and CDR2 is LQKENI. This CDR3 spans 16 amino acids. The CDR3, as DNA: TGTGCCAGCTCACCTGGACTGCTTACGAACACCGGGGAGCTGTTTTTT. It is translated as CASSPGLLTNTGELFF.

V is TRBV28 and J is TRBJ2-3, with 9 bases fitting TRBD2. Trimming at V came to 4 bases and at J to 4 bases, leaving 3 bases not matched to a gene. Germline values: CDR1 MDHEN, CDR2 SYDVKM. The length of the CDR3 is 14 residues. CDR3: CASSWTSVPDTQYF. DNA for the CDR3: TGTGCCAGCAGTTGGACTAGCGTCCCAGATACGCAGTATTTT. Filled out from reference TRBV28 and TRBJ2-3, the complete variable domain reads DVKVTQSSRYLVKRTGEKVFLECVQDMDHENMFWYRQDPGLGLRLIYFSYDVKMKEKGDIPEGYSVSREKKERFSLILESASTNQTSMYLCASSWTSVPDTQYFGPGTRLTVL.

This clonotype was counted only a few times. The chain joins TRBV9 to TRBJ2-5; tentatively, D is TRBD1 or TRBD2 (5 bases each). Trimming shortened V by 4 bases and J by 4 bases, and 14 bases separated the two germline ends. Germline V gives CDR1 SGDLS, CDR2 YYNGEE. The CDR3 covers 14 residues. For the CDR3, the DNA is TGTGCCAGCAGCCCCCACGGGGCGGCAGAGACCCAGTACTTC. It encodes CASSPHGAAETQYF.